This passage covers 2 T cell receptor beta chains from one sample sequenced in a study of cytomegalovirus exposure and HLA in healthy donors. The PCR ran on 60 Vbeta and 13 Jbeta primers. Assay: immunoSEQ multiplex PCR; the TCRdb copy retains only in-frame clones and omits some. The sample has about 150,000 clones; the top ten hold about 1.7%. The sequenced sample consisted of PBMCs. These receptors all stem from a woman between 45 and 60 years old in good health and CMV-seronegative.

The chain combines TRBV11-2 with TRBJ1-6, with D uncertain. The CDR3 loop spans 16 amino acids. CDR1 and CDR2 from the germline V gene are SGHAT and FQNNGV. Trimming cost V 3 bases and J 9 bases, with 18 bases left between them. The CDR3, as DNA: TGTGCCAGCAGCTTCTCGGTTAGCTTCTCAAGTTCACCCCTCCACTTT. Translation: CASSFSVSFSSSPLHF.

This rearrangement joins TRBV28 to TRBJ2-1; possibly TRBD1 for D (5 bases). Trimming cost V 7 bases and J 4 bases, with 20 bases left between them. Germline CDR1 and CDR2: MDHEN and SYDVKM. The CDR3 length is 16 residues. CDR3 coding DNA: TGTGCCAGCATTACTACCACGGACAACCGATACAATGAGCAGTTCTTC. Protein product: CASITTTDNRYNEQFF.